The sequence of this TCR beta chain was determined in a study of cytomegalovirus exposure and HLA in healthy donors. Study-wide background: The study's early data release held about 85 million unique TCRs from HLA-typed donors.

The PCR ran on 60 Vbeta and 13 Jbeta primers. Clones were sequenced by immunoSEQ multiplex PCR, and TCRdb holds only the in-frame ones, with some missing. This table has approximately 190,000 clones, roughly 80% appearing once. Study-wide results and caveats: CMV antigen specificity was confirmed in vitro for a few CMV-associated chains. Presence/absence analyses treated sequencing depth as roughly uniform across donors. By a later analysis, the bulk of CMV-associated TCR beta chains appeared HLA-restricted.

The CDR3 covers 17 residues. Worth noting for this clone: Its antigen is still unknown.

V is TRBV21-1 and J is TRBJ1-1; the table's D call of TRBD1 was not tested on the DNA. TRBV21-1 is a pseudogene. Material for sequencing was PBMCs. The sequence was collected from a man in his fifties or sixties in good health and CMV-seronegative. CDR3 amino acids: CASSIRGTGRGNTEAFF. DNA of the CDR3: TGTGCCAGCAGCATAAGGGGGACAGGGCGGGGGAACACTGAAGCTTTCTTT.